This T cell receptor beta chain appears in the sequencing data of a study of T cell responses to AZD1222 COVID-19 vaccine. Study-wide results and limits: Spike-specific TCR breadth and depth went up after people got two AZD1222 doses. Among the donors, most were white British and more were female, and clonal diversity was possibly underestimated. Close to half of all spike-specific TCRs reportedly target regions of the variants that are unmutated. Just a handful of AZD1222 recipients were seropositive at baseline.

As regards this clone: Its antigen remains unknown.

Using immunoSEQ multiplex PCR, the repertoire was profiled, and TCRdb retains in-frame clones only, with some absent. This table has 79,000 or so clones, roughly 90% appearing once. This CDR3 has 13 amino acids. Germline V gene data show CDR1 as KGHDR and CDR2 as SFDVKD. Trimming pared 3 bases from V and 4 bases from J, leaving 8 bases between. Material: peripheral blood, obtained 28 days after the second AZD1222 dose. This receptor was identified in an adult who received the AZD1222 COVID-19 vaccine. The chain recombines TRBV24-1 with TRBJ1-2; D is unclear. The DNA for the CDR3 is TGTGCCACCAGTGATGGGCAAGGCTATGGCTACACCTTC. Amino acids: CATSDGQGYGYTF.